This T cell receptor (beta chain) was sequenced during a study of blood T cell repertoires in COVID-19. Study as a whole: Researchers got acute and convalescent COVID-19 samples from the United States, Italy and Spain. The analysed material was cDNA or gDNA that came from T cells, B-cell-depleted T cells, or PBMCs.

The length of the CDR3 is 14 residues. Germline CDR1 is SGDLS and CDR2 is YYNGEE. Trimming took 0 bases from V and 7 from J; bases not matched to a gene: 5. As processed by the authors: Amplification with reference gene primers provided the estimates of nucleated cell counts. Sequenced by immunoSEQ multiplex PCR; TCRdb stores in-frame clones only, minus some. V and J calls and clone size follow that table, whereas D and trimming were derived from the DNA. The sample has around 200,000 clones, approximately 86% seen once. The cohort comprised adults aged roughly 18 to 95 years residing in 20 to 30 US areas.

Input material: PBMCs or T cells enriched from blood (not recorded which). The sequence derives from a woman aged 30 to 39 who had been exposed to COVID-19. The chain is built from TRBV9 and TRBJ1-2; 8 bases line up with TRBD1. This chain's CDR3 is CASSVALQGAGYTF. CDR3 sequence (DNA): TGTGCCAGCAGCGTAGCTCTTCAGGGGGCTGGCTACACCTTC. The whole variable domain, remainder taken from reference TRBV9 and TRBJ1-2, is DSGVTQTPKHLITATGQRVTLRCSPRSGDLSVYWYQQSLDQGLQFLIQYYNGEERAKGNILERFSAQQFPDLHSELNLSSLELGDSALYFCASSVALQGAGYTFGSGTRLTVV.